A selection of T cell receptor beta chains follows, all from one sample in a study of T cells in Graves' hyperthyroidism and ophthalmopathy. TCRdb re-called the multiplex PCR reads with MiXCR, one entry per CDR3 protein. The sample includes about 600,000 distinct CDR3 sequences, about a sixth of them seen just once. The specimen sequenced was blood. These receptors originate from a woman between 35 and 50 years old with Graves' ophthalmopathy. CDR3s include the opening cysteine and the closing phenylalanine or tryptophan. Rows may omit the clone size; those that give it use once, few, many or a size class.

many	TRBV5-1	TRBJ2-2	CASSLSRDRTPGELFF
many	TRBV20-1	TRBJ2-1	CSASPETSGMNEQFF
many	TRBV6-1	TRBJ1-2	CASRGLSDRGPNYGYTF
many	TRBV27	TRBJ2-3	CASSFRGSRFAGGPLRTDTQYF
once	TRBV7-8	TRBJ1-2	CASSPSGARGYYGYTF
-	TRBV19	TRBJ2-1	CASSTTRTSGSSYNEQFF
many	TRBV12-3/TRBV12-4	TRBJ1-6	CASRPGISPLHF
many	TRBV7-2	TRBJ2-3	CASSEGGGYITNTQYF
-	TRBV5-6	TRBJ2-1	CASSLINSVYNEQFF
few	TRBV20-1	TRBJ2-1	CSARAGGPDNEQFF
many	TRBV7-9	TRBJ2-7	CASSSGLAGEQYF
many	TRBV12-3/TRBV12-4	TRBJ2-3	CASRRTSTDTQYF
-	TRBV4-1	TRBJ1-6	CASSGSGTGGSPLHF
few	TRBV7-2	TRBJ1-6	CASSLDVNSPLHF
few	TRBV6-1	TRBJ2-3	CASSHSGVGTDTQYF
many	TRBV28	TRBJ2-3	CASSGTGYTDTQYF
few	TRBV3-1	TRBJ2-1	CASSQDDRYNEQFF
-	TRBV2	TRBJ2-2	CASSELAGGLSGELFF
-	TRBV20-1	TRBJ1-1	CSAEDRVRMGTEAFF
many	TRBV7-9	TRBJ2-2	CASRDRANTGELFF
many	TRBV30	TRBJ1-1	CAWRGNWGAFF
many	TRBV3-1	TRBJ1-5	CASSQGQGAGQPQHF
few	TRBV2	TRBJ1-2	CATADGNYGYTF
-	TRBV27	TRBJ1-1	CASSPSSGFQTEAFF
-	TRBV20-1	TRBJ2-7	CSVDGQNEKGEQYF
-	TRBV24-1	TRBJ1-4	CATSHGGTAGEKLFF
few	TRBV5-1	TRBJ2-4	CASSLNAGAKNIQYF
many	TRBV7-2	TRBJ1-2	CASSWTHGYTF
few	TRBV20-1	TRBJ2-3	CSASELQGVFTNTQYF
-	TRBV6-1	TRBJ1-4	CASTNRDRGGEKLFF
-	TRBV13	TRBJ2-1	CASSLATGGSYNEQFF
few	TRBV7-9	TRBJ1-1	CAGRRGTEAFF
many	TRBV11-2	TRBJ2-1	CASRTWDRGRGEQFF
many	TRBV11-3	TRBJ2-1	CASSIHGTSGGAGNEQFF
many	TRBV12-3/TRBV12-4	TRBJ2-2	CASSLGRLAFTGELFF
-	TRBV6-2/TRBV6-3	TRBJ1-6	CASSGESWYREYNSPLHF
-	TRBV5-1	TRBJ1-3	CASSLERRTSGNTIYF
few	TRBV20-1	TRBJ1-5	CSARPPGRGVNQPQHF
many	TRBV20-1	TRBJ2-7	CSAPQGKAGYEQYF
many	TRBV5-1	TRBJ2-7	CASNPGQGVGEQYF
few	TRBV28	TRBJ2-2	CASSFSLTSGRAGELFF
-	TRBV10-2	TRBJ2-2	CASILANPNTGELFF
few	TRBV7-9	TRBJ2-1	CASSLAISEQFF
-	TRBV19	TRBJ1-2	CASSIGNGGAGYGYTF
many	TRBV3-1	TRBJ2-7	CASSQNRVGEQYF
few	TRBV20-1	TRBJ2-5	CSANKGGRETQYF
-	TRBV30	TRBJ2-3	CAWSAGTSGTTDTQYF
many	TRBV5-1	TRBJ1-6	CASSLEEGSPLHF
many	TRBV12-3/TRBV12-4	TRBJ2-7	CASSRQGGSYEQYF
few	TRBV6-1	TRBJ2-2	CASTLSSGGPAGELFF
many	TRBV11-2	TRBJ2-1	CASSLSPGGRDEQFF
many	TRBV2	TRBJ1-1	CASSWDVMAFF
many	TRBV30	TRBJ1-1	CASFDSMNTEAFF
-	TRBV19	TRBJ2-1	CASSTSLANNEQFF
few	TRBV9	TRBJ2-7	CASSVGAGRSYEQYF